This record covers a single T cell receptor beta chain. What it recognizes is unknown. This entry belongs to a study of graft-versus-host responses after intestinal transplantation. Overall study context: Anti-thymocyte globulin induction was given to all recipients, followed by tacrolimus and steroids for around 3 years.

Using immunoSEQ multiplex PCR, the repertoire was profiled, and TCRdb retains in-frame clones only, with some absent. The table has tens of thousands of clones, around 89% seen once. Study-wide results and caveats: Declines in HvG clones occurring early post-transplant were associated with peak circulating GvH clone levels. Where graft-donor T cell macrochimerism was present, patients had high graft-versus-host to host-versus-graft clonal ratios in allografts. Detected in recipient marrow were GvH clones, some of which were first observed in ileum or blood.

The ends were cut back, 9 bases at V and 3 bases at J, with 15 bases in the middle. There are 14 residues in the CDR3. CDR1 and CDR2 (germline): MDHEN, SYDVKM. The J gene is TRBJ2-4, the V gene TRBV28, with D maybe TRBD2 (7 bases). Sequenced material: unstimulated CD8+ T cells sorted from spleen or lymph node cells, taken before intestinal transplant. The sequence came from a human donor who received an intestinal transplant. The CDR3 sequence: CARGRGGHKNIQYF. CDR3 DNA: TGTGCCAGAGGGAGGGGGGGCCACAAAAACATTCAGTACTTC.